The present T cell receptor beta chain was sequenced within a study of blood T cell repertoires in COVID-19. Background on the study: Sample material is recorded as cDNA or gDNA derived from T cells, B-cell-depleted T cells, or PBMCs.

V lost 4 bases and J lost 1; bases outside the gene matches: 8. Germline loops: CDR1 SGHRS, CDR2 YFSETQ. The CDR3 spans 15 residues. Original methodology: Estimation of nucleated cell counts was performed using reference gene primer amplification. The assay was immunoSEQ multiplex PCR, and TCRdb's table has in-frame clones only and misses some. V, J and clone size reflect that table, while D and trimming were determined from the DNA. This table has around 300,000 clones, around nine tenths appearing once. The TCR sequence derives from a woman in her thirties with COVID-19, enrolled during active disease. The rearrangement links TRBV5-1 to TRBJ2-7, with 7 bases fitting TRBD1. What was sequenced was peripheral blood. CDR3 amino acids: CASSPGQPSSYEQYF. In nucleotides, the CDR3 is TGCGCCAGCAGCCCGGGACAGCCATCGTCCTACGAGCAGTACTTC.